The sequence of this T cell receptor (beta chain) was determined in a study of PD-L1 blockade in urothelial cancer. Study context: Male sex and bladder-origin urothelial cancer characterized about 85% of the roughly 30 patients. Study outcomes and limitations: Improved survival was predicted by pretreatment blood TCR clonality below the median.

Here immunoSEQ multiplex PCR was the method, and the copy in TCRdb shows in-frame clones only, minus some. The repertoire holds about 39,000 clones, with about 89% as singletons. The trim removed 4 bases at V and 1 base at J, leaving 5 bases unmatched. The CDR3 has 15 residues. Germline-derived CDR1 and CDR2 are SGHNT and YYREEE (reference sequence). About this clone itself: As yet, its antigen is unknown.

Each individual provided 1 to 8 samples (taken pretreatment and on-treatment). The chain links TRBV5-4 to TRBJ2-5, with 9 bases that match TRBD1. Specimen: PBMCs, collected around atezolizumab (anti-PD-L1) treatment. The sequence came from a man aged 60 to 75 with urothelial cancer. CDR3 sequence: CASSDPGQGQETQYF. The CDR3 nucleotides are TGTGCCAGCAGCGATCCGGGACAGGGCCAAGAGACCCAGTACTTC.